This T cell receptor beta chain was retrieved from a study of beta chain features in type 1 diabetes. Study results and limitations: More deletions and fewer insertions at VDJ junctions were found in patients with type 1 diabetes. Among patients, naive, central memory and Treg TCRB repertoires appeared more similar than among healthy donors. For Type 1 diabetes patients, all four CD4+ subsets carried TCRB CDR3s that were moderately but significantly shorter.

Every bit of the isolated RNA underwent reverse transcription, so sequencing read expressed TCRB transcripts. Mean read depth for naive, central memory and regulatory T cell samples was a few million reads. Generated by immunoSEQ multiplex PCR, the TCRdb table keeps only in-frame clones and is missing some. Among hundreds of thousands of clones, over 12% were seen once, and the ten largest hold 0.035% to 0.04%. Purity exceeding 95% was reached by all sorted populations. The CDR3 covers 11 residues. Germline V gene sequence: CDR1 GTSNPN, CDR2 SVGIG (reference sequence). V was cut by 5 bases and J by 4 bases, with 8 bases left in between. In its sample, this clone was seen a few times. Its cognate antigen is unknown. The sample carries other DNA sequences with the same CDR3.

The source of this sequence is a man aged 18-30 years with type 1 diabetes. This rearrangement joins TRBV30 to TRBJ1-1; D is ambiguous. The sequenced sample consisted of naive CD4+ T cells from blood. CDR3 coding DNA: TGTGCCTGGGGCGCAGGCACTGAAGCTTTCTTT. As protein: CAWGAGTEAFF.